This TCR beta chain was documented in a study of T cell changes during pregnancy in multiple sclerosis. Trimming stripped 7 bases from V and 1 base from J, with 10 bases between. The germline gives CDR1 SQVTM, CDR2 ANQGSEA. This CDR3 has 12 residues. Libraries were prepared by immunoSEQ multiplex PCR; TCRdb keeps only in-frame clonotypes and omits some of them. This sample carries tens of thousands of clones, 92% of them seen once, and the ten largest clones take around 2%. The chain joins TRBV29-1 to TRBJ1-2; maybe TRBD1 (5 bases). The sequence came from a female donor with multiple sclerosis, enrolled in a pregnancy study. The input for sequencing was peripheral blood, taken after pregnancy. CDR3 sequence: CSAQDNNYGYTF. CDR3 coding DNA: TGCAGCGCCCAGGACAATAACTATGGCTACACCTTC.